One and the same sample provided the 5 T cell receptor beta chains below, sequenced in a study of blood T cell repertoires in COVID-19 (dated by TCRdb to about 2020). Libraries were prepared through the immunoSEQ multiplex PCR assay. This immuneACCESS table, as held by TCRdb, lists in-frame sequences with V and J called but not all clones. Of the missing ones, under half trace to an unresolved V gene in checked studies; the others have no known cause. The sample table contains roughly 52,000 clones; only one count was recorded for roughly 87% of them. The ten most abundant clones make up roughly 3.7% of the sample. Source material: peripheral blood. Receptors were obtained from a middle-aged man with COVID-19, enrolled during active disease.

This clone was seen a single time. J is TRBJ1-2 and V is TRBV12-3 or TRBV12-4; D may be TRBD1 (5 bases). V lost 4 bases, J lost 8 bases, and 8 bases lay in between. The CDR3 consists of 11 residues. In DNA, the CDR3 is TGTGCCAGCAGTTCCCGGGGGGGCTACACCTTC. Residues: CASSSRGGYTF.

V usage is TRBV30 and J usage is TRBJ2-7; a weak D match, TRBD1 (5 bases). The CDR3 has 13 amino acids. CDR1 GTSNPN and CDR2 SVGIG come from the germline V gene (reference sequence). Trimming took 3 bases from V and 6 from J, leaving 15 bases between them. CDR3 sequence reads: CAWSQGIQREQYF. Written as DNA, the CDR3 is TGTGCCTGGAGCCAGGGTATTCAACGCGAGCAGTACTTC. The full variable domain, completed using reference TRBV30 and TRBJ2-7, is SQTIHQWPATLVQPVGSPLSLECTVEGTSNPNLYWYRQAAGRGLQLLFYSVGIGQISSEVPQNLSASRPQDRQFILSSKKLLLSDSGFYLCAWSQGIQREQYFGPGTRLTVT.

A few counts support this clone. The gene calls are TRBV4-2 and TRBJ2-7, with 8 nucleotides matching TRBD2. The ends lost 0 bases at V and 6 bases at J; junction bases unmatched: 10. The CDR3 is made up of 16 amino acids. Germline lookup yields CDR1 LGHNA and CDR2 YNFKEQ. CDR3 amino acids: CASSQDRNGGRSEQYF. CDR3 coding DNA: TGTGCCAGCAGCCAAGATCGAAACGGCGGGAGGAGCGAGCAGTACTTC.

This clone was seen just once. This chain links TRBV30 with TRBJ2-3; maybe TRBD2 (5 bases). This CDR3 comprises 15 residues. CDR1 is GTSNPN and CDR2 is SVGIG in the germline V gene (reference sequence). V was clipped by 1 base and J by 2 bases, with 13 bases between them. CDR3 nucleotide sequence: TGTGCCTGGAGTGCCTATAGCGACAACACAGATACGCAGTATTTT. It is translated as CAWSAYSDNTDTQYF. Together with reference TRBV30 and TRBJ2-3, the CDR3 gives the full variable domain: SQTIHQWPATLVQPVGSPLSLECTVEGTSNPNLYWYRQAAGRGLQLLFYSVGIGQISSEVPQNLSASRPQDRQFILSSKKLLLSDSGFYLCAWSAYSDNTDTQYFGPGTRLTVL.

The rearrangement links TRBV6-6 to TRBJ2-6; 7 nucleotides agree with TRBD1. V lost 5 bases and J lost 0; bases outside the gene matches: 10. This CDR3 has 18 amino acids. Germline-derived CDR1 and CDR2 are MNHNY and SVGAGI (reference sequence). The CDR3, as DNA: TGTGCCAGCAGTCCCCGACAGGGAGATTTCTCTGGGGCCAACGTCCTGACTTTC. It codes for CASSPRQGDFSGANVLTF.